Each of the 2 T cell receptor beta chains below was sequenced from the same sample in a study of blood T cell repertoires in COVID-19 (dated by TCRdb to between 2020 and 2021). Libraries were built with the immunoSEQ multiplex PCR assay. In TCRdb, the immuneACCESS table is reduced to in-frame sequences with V and J assigned. These tables do not hold every clone; where another copy was compared, an unresolved V gene accounts for under half, and the others remain unexplained. The sample has 310,000 or so clones on record, about 86% of them singletons. 1% to 1.5% of the sample lies in the top ten. Input material: peripheral blood. These receptors originate from a woman aged 50 to 60 with acute or convalescent COVID-19.

V is TRBV11-2 and J is TRBJ2-7, with D perhaps TRBD1 (6 bases). This CDR3 has 14 residues. Germline V lookup: CDR1 SGHAT, CDR2 FQNNGV. V lost 5 bases and J lost 1, with 12 bases in between. CDR3 sequence: CASSIRDTSYEQYV. CDR3 coding DNA: TGTGCCAGCAGCATCCGGGACACTTCCTACGAGCAGTACGTC.

This clone has more than one count but fewer than ten. The J gene is TRBJ2-2, the V gene TRBV15; 8 bases are shared with TRBD1. Looked up from germline, CDR1 is LNHNV and CDR2 is YYDKDF (reference sequence). After removal of 3 bases from V and 1 base from J, the junction contained 7 bases not matched to a gene. This CDR3 has 17 amino acids. The CDR3, as DNA: TGTGCCACCAGCAGTCCAATCGGGACAGGGAACACCGGGGAGCTGTTTTTT. It encodes CATSSPIGTGNTGELFF.